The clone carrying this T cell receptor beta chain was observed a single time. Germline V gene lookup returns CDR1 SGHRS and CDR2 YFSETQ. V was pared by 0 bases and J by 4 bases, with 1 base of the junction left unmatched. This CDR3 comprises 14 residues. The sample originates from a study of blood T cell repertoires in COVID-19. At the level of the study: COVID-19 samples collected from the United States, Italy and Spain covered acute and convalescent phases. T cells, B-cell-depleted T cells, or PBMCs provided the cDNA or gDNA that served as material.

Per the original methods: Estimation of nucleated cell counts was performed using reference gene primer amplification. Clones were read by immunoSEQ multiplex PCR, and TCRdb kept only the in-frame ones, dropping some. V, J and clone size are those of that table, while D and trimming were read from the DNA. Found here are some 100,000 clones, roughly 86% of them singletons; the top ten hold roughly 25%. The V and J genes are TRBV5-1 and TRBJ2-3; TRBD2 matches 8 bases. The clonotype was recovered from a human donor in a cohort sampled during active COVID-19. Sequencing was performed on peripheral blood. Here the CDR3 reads CASSLGRGADTQYF. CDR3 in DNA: TGCGCCAGCAGCTTGGGGCGGGGGGCAGATACGCAGTATTTT.